The 22 T cell receptor beta chains listed next were all sequenced from one sample in a study of blood T cell repertoires in COVID-19. Sequencing used immunoSEQ multiplex PCR; TCRdb keeps in-frame clones, though not all of them. This sample has 150,000 to 200,000 clones; around 86% occur once, and the top ten carry 6.7%. The sample comprised peripheral blood. The receptors come from a man between 35 and 55 years old with acute or convalescent COVID-19.

This clone has only one observation. The chain has TRBV6-2 or TRBV6-3 and TRBJ1-1, with 9 bases matching TRBD1. There are 15 residues in the CDR3. From germline, CDR1 is MNHEY and CDR2 SVGEGT. V gave up 6 bases and J gave up 5 bases; unmatched junction bases: 10. DNA of the CDR3: TGTGCCAGCAGCCGTCCGGGACAGGGTTCAACTGAAGCTTTCTTT. This translates into CASSRPGQGSTEAFF.

Here the CDR3 reads CASSLGPGYNSPLHF. As DNA, the CDR3 is TGCGCCAGCAGCTTGGGGCCAGGCTATAATTCACCCCTCCACTTT. The chain carries TRBV5-1 and TRBJ1-6; D is unresolved. The V end was cut by 0 bases, the J end by 3 bases, with 7 bases between. Germline lookup yields CDR1 SGHRS and CDR2 YFSETQ. This CDR3 has 15 residues.

The rearrangement uses TRBV2 and TRBJ2-7; the match to TRBD1 covers 8 bases. J was trimmed by 3 bases and V by 3 bases; bases with no gene match: 7. The CDR3 is 15 residues long. CDR1 and CDR2 from the germline V gene are SNHLY and FYNNEI. Written as DNA, the CDR3 is TGTGCCAGCAGTGACACCGGACAGGGATTCTACGAGCAGTACTTC. Its translation: CASSDTGQGFYEQYF.

The V call is TRBV30, the J call TRBJ1-1; D remains ambiguous. Germline loops: CDR1 GTSNPN, CDR2 SVGIG (reference sequence). The V end lost 3 bases, the J end lost 1 base, and 9 bases lay between the germline ends. The CDR3 has 13 residues. The CDR3 coding sequence is TGTGCCTGGAGCACTCAGGAGAACACTGAAGCTTTCTTT. Its protein is CAWSTQENTEAFF.

The rearrangement joins TRBV12-5 to TRBJ2-1, with D unresolved. V was pared by 4 bases and J by 4 bases, with 2 bases between. The CDR3 runs to 11 residues. Germline assignment: CDR1 LGHNT and CDR2 FRNRAP. The CDR3 here is CASGSYNEQFF. CDR3 nucleotide sequence: TGTGCTAGTGGTTCGTACAATGAGCAGTTCTTC. Drawing the rest from reference TRBV12-5 and TRBJ2-1, the complete variable domain is DARVTQTPRHKVTEMGQEVTMRCQPILGHNTVFWYRQTMMQGLELLAYFRNRAPLDDSGMPKDRFSAEMPDATLATLKIQPSEPRDSAVYFCASGSYNEQFFGPGTRLTVL.

The DNA for the CDR3 is TGTGCCAGCAGCTTAGCCGGAGGGGGGGGCGAGTATGAGCAGTTCTTC. It is translated as CASSLAGGGGEYEQFF. The chain combines TRBV7-6 with TRBJ2-1, with D possibly TRBD2 on 7 matching bases. The CDR3 length is 16 residues. Germline CDR1 reads SGHVS; CDR2 reads FNYEAQ. Trimming cost V 0 bases and J 8 bases, with 17 bases left between them.

The genes are TRBV4-2 and TRBJ2-2; D not certain. The CDR3 has 15 amino acids. Looked up from germline, CDR1 is LGHNA and CDR2 is YNFKEQ. V lost 0 bases and J 3 bases, leaving 8 bases between the germline ends. The CDR3 region has the DNA TGTGCCAGCAGCCAAGATGGCAAAGACACCGGGGAGCTGTTTTTT. It codes for CASSQDGKDTGELFF.

The chain employs TRBV9 and TRBJ2-1; 10 nucleotides line up with TRBD2. The CDR3 has 16 residues. CDR1 and CDR2 from the germline V gene are SGDLS and YYNGEE. V lost 4 bases to trimming and J lost 3 bases; unmatched junction nucleotides: 7. The chain's CDR3 is CASSPRTSGFYNEQFF. CDR3 DNA: TGTGCCAGCAGCCCTAGGACTAGCGGTTTCTACAATGAGCAGTTCTTC.

This chain joins TRBV6-5 and TRBJ2-3; 11 nucleotides agree with TRBD2. This CDR3 region has 15 residues. Germline CDR1 is MNHEY and CDR2 is SVGAGI. After removal of 6 bases from V and 2 bases from J, the junction contained 4 bases not matched to a gene. The CDR3 sequence is CASSASGGITDTQYF. CDR3 nucleotides: TGTGCCAGCAGCGCTAGCGGGGGGATCACAGATACGCAGTATTTT.

The rearrangement joins TRBV27 to TRBJ1-1, with 7 bases aligning to TRBD1. This CDR3 is 15 amino acids long. V was pared by 4 bases and J by 1 base, with 6 bases of the junction left unmatched. Germline-derived CDR1 and CDR2 are MNHEY and SMNVEV (reference sequence). The CDR3 reads CASSSRTGKNTEAFF. DNA for the CDR3: TGTGCCAGCAGTTCCAGGACAGGAAAGAACACTGAAGCTTTCTTT.

V and J are TRBV7-6 and TRBJ2-2, with 10 nucleotides matching TRBD2. This CDR3 is built from 17 residues. Germline values: CDR1 SGHVS, CDR2 FNYEAQ. V shed 1 base, J shed 5 bases, and the junction held 7 bases outside the gene matches. The CDR3 nucleotides read TGTGCCAGCAGCTTAGTAGCAGCGGGGGGGCGTACCGGGGAGCTGTTTTTT. Its translation is CASSLVAAGGRTGELFF. Full variable domain (missing parts from reference TRBV7-6 and TRBJ2-2): GAGVSQSPRYKVTKRGQDVALRCDPISGHVSLYWYRQALGQGPEFLTYFNYEAQQDKSGLPNDRFSAERPEGSISTLTIQRTEQRDSAMYRCASSLVAAGGRTGELFFGEGSRLTVL.

This chain uses TRBV9 with TRBJ2-2; 9 bases agree with TRBD1. Germline lookup yields CDR1 SGDLS and CDR2 YYNGEE. The CDR3 has 16 amino acids. The J segment lost 0 bases and the V segment lost 3 bases, leaving 3 bases of the junction unmatched. The CDR3 coding sequence is TGTGCCAGCAGCGACGGGGACAGGGCGAACACCGGGGAGCTGTTTTTT. It encodes CASSDGDRANTGELFF.

The chain carries TRBV19 and TRBJ2-3; TRBD2 matches at 12 bases. V lost 9 bases and J lost 3; bases outside the gene matches: 1. The CDR3 contains 13 residues. Germline CDR1 reads LNHDA; CDR2 reads SQIVND (reference sequence). CDR3 protein: CASGLAGTDTQYF. The CDR3 DNA reads as TGTGCCAGCGGACTAGCGGGGACAGATACGCAGTATTTT.

The V and J genes are TRBV24-1 and TRBJ2-7, with D possibly being TRBD2 (6 bases). CDR1 KGHDR and CDR2 SFDVKD come from the germline V gene. V was trimmed by 8 bases and J by 0 bases, leaving 16 bases between them. The CDR3 is 15 residues long. CDR3 loop: CATITGLTSSYEQYF. The CDR3 DNA sequence: TGTGCCACCATTACCGGCCTGACTAGCTCCTACGAGCAGTACTTC.

J is TRBJ2-1 and V is TRBV7-3; possible D gene TRBD1, 6 bases. The CDR3 loop spans 13 amino acids. Trimming took off 4 bases at V and 4 bases at J, with 8 bases between the two ends. Germline-derived CDR1 and CDR2 are SGHTA and FQGTGA. The CDR3 loop reads CASSYGQYNEQFF. CDR3 nucleotides: TGTGCCAGCAGCTACGGACAGTACAATGAGCAGTTCTTC.

V and J are TRBV6-5 and TRBJ1-3; possible D gene TRBD1, 5 bases. CDR1 and CDR2 (germline): MNHEY, SVGAGI. V lost 7 bases, J lost 4 bases, and 14 bases lay in between. This CDR3 spans 14 amino acids. The DNA for the CDR3 is TGTGCCAGCAACCCGGGGGTGAGAGGAAACACCATATATTTT. Amino acids: CASNPGVRGNTIYF.

The V call is TRBV11-2, the J call TRBJ1-5, with 9 bases identical to TRBD1. The V segment lost 3 bases and the J segment 9 bases; nucleotides outside the gene matches: 6. The CDR3 loop spans 14 amino acids. The germline V gene encodes CDR1 SGHAT and CDR2 FQNNGV. The CDR3 DNA reads as TGTGCCAGCAGCTTCGGGACAGGGTATGGGCCCCAGCATTTT. Amino acid sequence: CASSFGTGYGPQHF.

This chain joins TRBV6-5 and TRBJ2-2; D is perhaps TRBD1 (5 bases). Deletions cut 3 bases from V and 3 bases from J, with 11 bases between. The CDR3 totals 15 residues. Looked up from germline, CDR1 is MNHEY and CDR2 is SVGAGI. CDR3 in DNA: TGTGCCAGCAGTTATGCCAGGGCTTACACCGGGGAGCTGTTTTTT. The encoded protein is CASSYARAYTGELFF.

This clone has a single count. The gene calls are TRBV27 and TRBJ2-5; a weak D match, TRBD1 (5 bases). The CDR3 consists of 14 residues. Germline V gene data show CDR1 as MNHEY and CDR2 as SMNVEV (reference sequence). The ends were cut back, 5 bases at V and 4 bases at J, with 14 bases in the middle. This CDR3 reads CASSPRARSETQYF. The DNA of the CDR3 is TGTGCCAGCAGTCCCAGGGCCCGGTCAGAGACCCAGTACTTC.

This clone was seen once. This chain joins TRBV7-9 and TRBJ2-3, with no clear D. This CDR3 spans 12 amino acids. Trimming stripped 5 bases from V and 4 bases from J, with 7 bases between. Per germline, CDR1 SEHNR and CDR2 FQNEAQ (reference sequence). The CDR3 nucleotides read TGTGCCAGCAGCCAACACGCAGATACGCAGTATTTT. This sequence encodes CASSQHADTQYF.

This chain connects TRBV6-5 to TRBJ2-5; a possible D gene is TRBD1 (5 bases). V was pared by 0 bases and J by 2 bases, with 10 bases between. CDR1 is MNHEY and CDR2 is SVGAGI in the germline V gene. This CDR3 contains 15 residues. CDR3 bases: TGTGCCAGCAGTTACTCTGCGACAGCTCAAGAGACCCAGTACTTC. It translates to CASSYSATAQETQYF.

This chain joins TRBV27 and TRBJ2-5; 7 bases are shared with TRBD2. The germline gives CDR1 MNHEY, CDR2 SMNVEV (reference sequence). V dropped 3 bases and J dropped 4; count of bases not matched to a gene: 2. CDR3 length: 13 residues. CDR3 sequence: CASSFGGGETQYF. The CDR3 bases are TGTGCCAGCAGTTTTGGGGGGGGAGAGACCCAGTACTTC.